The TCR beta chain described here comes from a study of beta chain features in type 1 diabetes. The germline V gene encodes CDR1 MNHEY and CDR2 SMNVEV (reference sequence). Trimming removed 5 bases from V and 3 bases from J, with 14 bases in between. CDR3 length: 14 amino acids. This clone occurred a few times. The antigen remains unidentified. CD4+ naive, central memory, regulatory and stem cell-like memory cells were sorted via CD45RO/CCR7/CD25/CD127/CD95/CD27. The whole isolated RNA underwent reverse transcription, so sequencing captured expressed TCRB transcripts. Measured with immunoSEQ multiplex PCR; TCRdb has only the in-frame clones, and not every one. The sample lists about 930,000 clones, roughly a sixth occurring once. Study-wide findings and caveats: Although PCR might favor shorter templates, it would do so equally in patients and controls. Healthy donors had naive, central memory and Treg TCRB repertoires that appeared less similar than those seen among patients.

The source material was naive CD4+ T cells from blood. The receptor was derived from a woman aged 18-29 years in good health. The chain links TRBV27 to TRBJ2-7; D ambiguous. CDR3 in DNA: TGTGCCAGCAGTCCTCGCCTAAATTTCTACGAGCAGTACTTC. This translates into CASSPRLNFYEQYF.